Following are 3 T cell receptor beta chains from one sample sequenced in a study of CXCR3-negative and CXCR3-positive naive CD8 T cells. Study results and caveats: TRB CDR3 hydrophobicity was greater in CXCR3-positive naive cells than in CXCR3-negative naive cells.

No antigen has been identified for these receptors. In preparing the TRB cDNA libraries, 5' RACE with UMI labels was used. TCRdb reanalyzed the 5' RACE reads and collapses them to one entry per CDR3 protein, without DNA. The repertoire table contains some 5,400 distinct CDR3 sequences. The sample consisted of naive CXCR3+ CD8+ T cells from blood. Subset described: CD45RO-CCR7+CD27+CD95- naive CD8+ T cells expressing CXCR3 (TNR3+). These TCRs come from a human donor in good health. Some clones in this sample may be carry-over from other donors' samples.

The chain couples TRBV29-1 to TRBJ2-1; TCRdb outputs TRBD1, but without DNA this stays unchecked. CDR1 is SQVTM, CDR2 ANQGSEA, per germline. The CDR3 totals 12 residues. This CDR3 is CSAREVLNEQFF.

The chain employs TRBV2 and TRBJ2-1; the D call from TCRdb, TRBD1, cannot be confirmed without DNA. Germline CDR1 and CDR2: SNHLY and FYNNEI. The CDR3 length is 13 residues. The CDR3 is CASSSGVVKTQFF. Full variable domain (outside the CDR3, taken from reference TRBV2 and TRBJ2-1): EPEVTQTPSHQVTQMGQEVILRCVPISNHLYFYWYRQILGQKVEFLVSFYNNEISEKSEIFDDQFSVERPDGSNFTLKIRSTKLEDSAMYFCASSSGVVKTQFFGPGTRLTVL.

This CDR3 is CASSVSPATNEKLFF. The chain joins TRBV7-9 to TRBJ1-4. The CDR3 covers 15 residues. Germline V gene data show CDR1 as SEHNR and CDR2 as FQNEAQ (reference sequence).